This TCR beta chain was sequenced in a study of CD8 T cells in ankylosing spondylitis. Points on this clonotype: Antigen unknown.

Study results and caveats: Ankylosing spondylitis blood seemed to carry a telltale TCR beta motif made of under ten highly homologous variants.

TCRdb processed the 5' RACE reads anew with MiXCR; each CDR3 protein has one entry. The sample holds approximately 550,000 distinct CDR3 sequences, approximately 12% seen once. The sequence came from a male donor with ankylosing spondylitis. The sequencing input was blood, either unsorted or a sorted T cell fraction (not recorded which).

The CDR3, as DNA: TGTGCCAGCAGTGAGGGCAGGGTGGGTGAGCAGTTCTTC. As protein: CASSEGRVGEQFF. The rearrangement joins TRBV2 to TRBJ2-1; tentatively, D is TRBD1 (5 bases). The CDR3 extends over 13 amino acids. Germline assignment: CDR1 SNHLY and CDR2 FYNNEI. Trimming stripped 3 bases from V and 9 bases from J, with 12 bases between. Combining the CDR3 with reference TRBV2 and TRBJ2-1 gives the whole variable domain EPEVTQTPSHQVTQMGQEVILRCVPISNHLYFYWYRQILGQKVEFLVSFYNNEISEKSEIFDDQFSVERPDGSNFTLKIRSTKLEDSAMYFCASSEGRVGEQFFGPGTRLTVL.